This TCR beta chain was sequenced during a study of T cell responses to AZD1222 COVID-19 vaccine (dated by TCRdb to 2020 to 2023). Background on the whole study: AZD1222 recipients whose second dose came at about 4 weeks and those whose second dose came at about 12 weeks were combined into one group, since spike-specific TCR depth and breadth did not differ between the two schedules. TCR sequencing covered 230 to 250 trial participants: 200 to 220 given two doses of AZD1222 and approximately 26 given two doses of MenACWY control vaccine. Trial participants were enrolled by age into 18-55, 56-69 and 70-plus year subgroups, with roughly 150, 30 and 60 TCR-sequenced participants respectively.

As encoded in the germline V gene (reference sequence), CDR1 is SGHNT while CDR2 is YYREEE. V loses 4 bases at its end and J loses 1 base; junction bases beyond the gene matches: 10. There are 18 amino acids in the CDR3, from cysteine to phenylalanine inclusive. Only the CDR3 DNA stays, 54 bases, in frame from base 1. The CDR3 regions of human TCRbeta chains were analyzed by immunosequencing. In the paper's pipeline: TCRs in the repertoires were matched against a reference library of SARS-CoV-2-specific TCRs that had been generated with the MIRA antigen-specificity platform. Breadth meant the fraction of unique TCRs that were SARS-CoV-2-associated, whereas depth meant the fraction of total T cells that were SARS-CoV-2-associated. Using the MIRA data, each spike-specific TCR was assigned both to the spike region to which the TCR was reactive and to a CD4 or CD8 class. Log10-transformed breadth and depth values were compared by one-way ANOVA with Sidak's multiple comparisons tests. TCRdb re-hosts the immuneACCESS table, in-frame sequences only. Its copies lack some clones; in the studies checked, an unresolved V gene accounts for under half of them, and the cause for the rest is not known. V and J calls and clone size are as listed in that table; D and trimming were resolved from the DNA. The sample records 90,000 to 110,000 clones, roughly 84% of which are singletons. Around a sixth of the sample is in the top ten clones.

The intended sense of this specimen's time point label: baseline before first vaccination. Vaccinee samples were obtained from the UK trials COV001 and COV002, which included a single-blind randomized controlled phase 2/3 trial of AZD1222 (ChAdOx1 nCoV-19) in healthy adults. For TCRbeta chain sequencing, PBMC samples from trial participants were taken at day 0 and at day 28 after the second dose. Of note for this clone: Its target antigen remains unknown. Base qualities are missing; no much larger clone stands one base away.

Results the study describes overall, beyond this receptor: Nearly half of unique spike-specific TCRs reportedly recognized epitopes outside regions mutated in the B.1.351 and B.1.1.7 variants. Because no samples from the day 14 peak response were available, repertoires could be characterized only after the peak T cell response. Spike-specific TCR breadth and depth rose significantly after two AZD1222 doses compared with day 0 and with MenACWY recipients. Only a handful of AZD1222 recipients were SARS-CoV-2 seropositive at baseline, limiting conclusions about previously exposed vaccinees. Most participants were white British and females outnumbered males, and the authors suggested that clonal diversity may have been underestimated. CD4 TCRs associated with the vaccine covered the entire spike protein, and the dominant responses were in regions 160-218 and 743-854. In the small 56-69-year group, the increase in depth fell short of significance, most likely because of low power.

The sequenced sample was peripheral blood, obtained on day 0 of AZD1222 vaccination. The chain is assembled from TRBV5-4 and TRBJ2-7; the central 14 bases match TRBD2. This TCR was sampled from an adult in good health. The CDR3 loop reads CASSPPTSGGALSYEQYF. The nucleotide sequence reads as follows: TGTGCCAGCAGCCCACCGACTAGCGGGGGGGCCCTTTCCTACGAGCAGTACTTC.